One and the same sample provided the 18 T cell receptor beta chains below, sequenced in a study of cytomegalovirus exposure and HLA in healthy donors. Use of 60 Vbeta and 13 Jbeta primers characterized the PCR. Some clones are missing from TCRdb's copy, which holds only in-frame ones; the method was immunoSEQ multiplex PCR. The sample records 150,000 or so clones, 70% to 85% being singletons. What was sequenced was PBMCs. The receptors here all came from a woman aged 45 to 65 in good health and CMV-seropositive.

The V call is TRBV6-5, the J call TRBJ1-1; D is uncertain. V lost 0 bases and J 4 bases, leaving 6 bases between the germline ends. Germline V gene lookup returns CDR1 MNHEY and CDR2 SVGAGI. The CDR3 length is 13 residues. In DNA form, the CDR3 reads TGTGCCAGCAGTTACTCCGAGTCCACTGAAGCTTTCTTT. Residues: CASSYSESTEAFF.

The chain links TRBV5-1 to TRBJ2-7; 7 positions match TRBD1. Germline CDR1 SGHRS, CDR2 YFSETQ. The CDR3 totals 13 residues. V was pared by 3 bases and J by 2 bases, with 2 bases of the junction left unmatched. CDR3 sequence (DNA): TGCGCCAGCAGCTATGGACAGGCCTACGAGCAGTACTTC. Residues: CASSYGQAYEQYF.

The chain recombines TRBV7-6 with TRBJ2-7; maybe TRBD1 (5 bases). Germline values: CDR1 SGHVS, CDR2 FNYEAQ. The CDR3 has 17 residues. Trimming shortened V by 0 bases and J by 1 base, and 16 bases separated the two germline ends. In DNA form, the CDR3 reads TGTGCCAGCAGCTTAGCTCTATCCCAGGGTGGGTCCTACGAGCAGTACTTC. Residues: CASSLALSQGGSYEQYF.

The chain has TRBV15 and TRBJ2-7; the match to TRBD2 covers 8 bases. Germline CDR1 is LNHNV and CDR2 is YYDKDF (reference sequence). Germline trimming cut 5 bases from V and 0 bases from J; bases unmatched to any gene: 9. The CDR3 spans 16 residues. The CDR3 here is CATSSGRAGGSYEQYF. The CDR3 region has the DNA TGTGCCACCAGCTCAGGCCGGGCGGGGGGCTCCTACGAGCAGTACTTC.

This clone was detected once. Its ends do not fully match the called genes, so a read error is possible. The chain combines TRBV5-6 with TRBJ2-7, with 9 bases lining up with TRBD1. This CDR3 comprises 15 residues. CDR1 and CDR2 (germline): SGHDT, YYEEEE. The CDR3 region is CASRLDRGPPYEQYF. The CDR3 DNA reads TGTGCCAGCAGGTTGGACAGGGGACCCCCCTACGAGCAGTACTTC.

The CDR3 protein is CASSASSGGTDTQYF. The CDR3 DNA reads as TGTGCCAGCAGTGCATCTAGCGGGGGAACAGATACGCAGTATTTT. The rearrangement links TRBV6-1 to TRBJ2-3, with 10 bases aligning to TRBD2. The CDR3 has 15 amino acids. Germline assignment: CDR1 MNHNS and CDR2 SASEGT. Trimming cost V 4 bases and J 3 bases; bases outside gene matches: 4.

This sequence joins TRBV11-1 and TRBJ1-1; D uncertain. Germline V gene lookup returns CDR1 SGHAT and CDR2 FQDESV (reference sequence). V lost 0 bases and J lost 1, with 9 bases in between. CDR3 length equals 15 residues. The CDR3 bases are TGTGCCAGCAGCTTAGCGGCAGGCAAGAACACTGAAGCTTTCTTT. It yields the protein CASSLAAGKNTEAFF.

This chain's CDR3 is CASSGGLGKLFF. Written as DNA, the CDR3 is TGTGCCAGCAGTGGAGGCCTCGGGAAACTGTTTTTT. V usage is TRBV25-1 and J usage is TRBJ1-4; D gene ambiguous. Germline V gene sequence: CDR1 MGHDK, CDR2 SYGVNS. The CDR3 extends over 12 amino acids. Trimming took 4 bases from V and 11 from J, leaving 11 bases between them. Full variable domain (missing parts from reference TRBV25-1 and TRBJ1-4): EADIYQTPRYLVIGTGKKITLECSQTMGHDKMYWYQQDPGMELHLIHYSYGVNSTEKGDLSSESTVSRIRTEHFPLTLESARPSHTSQYLCASSGGLGKLFFGSGTQLSVL.

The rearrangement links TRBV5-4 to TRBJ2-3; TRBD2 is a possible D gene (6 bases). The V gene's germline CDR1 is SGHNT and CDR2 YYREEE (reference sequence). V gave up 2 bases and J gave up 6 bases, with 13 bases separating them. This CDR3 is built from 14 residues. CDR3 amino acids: CASSFKQGGDTQYF. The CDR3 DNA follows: TGTGCCAGCAGCTTTAAGCAGGGAGGCGATACGCAGTATTTT. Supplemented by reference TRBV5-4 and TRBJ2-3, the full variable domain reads ETGVTQSPTHLIKTRGQQVTLRCSSQSGHNTVSWYQQALGQGPQFIFQYYREEENGRGNFPPRFSGLQFPNYSSELNVNALELDDSALYLCASSFKQGGDTQYFGPGTRLTVL.

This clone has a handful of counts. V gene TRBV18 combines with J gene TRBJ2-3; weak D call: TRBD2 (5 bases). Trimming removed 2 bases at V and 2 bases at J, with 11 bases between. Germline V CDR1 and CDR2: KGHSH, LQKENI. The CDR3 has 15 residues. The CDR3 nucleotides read TGTGCCAGCTCACCAAAGACGGGGATCACAGATACGCAGTATTTT. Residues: CASSPKTGITDTQYF.

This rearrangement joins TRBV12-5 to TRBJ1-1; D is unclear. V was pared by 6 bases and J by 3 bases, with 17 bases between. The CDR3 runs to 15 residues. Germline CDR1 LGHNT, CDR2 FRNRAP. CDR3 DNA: TGTGCTAGTGGGTCACCCAACAGCCGTTACACTGAAGCTTTCTTT. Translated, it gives CASGSPNSRYTEAFF.

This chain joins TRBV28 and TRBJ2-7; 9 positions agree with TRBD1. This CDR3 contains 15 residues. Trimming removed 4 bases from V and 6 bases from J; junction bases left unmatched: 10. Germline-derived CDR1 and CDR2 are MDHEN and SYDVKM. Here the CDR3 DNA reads TGTGCCAGCAGTTGGCCCGGGACAGGGACAGGCGAGCAGTACTTC. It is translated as CASSWPGTGTGEQYF.

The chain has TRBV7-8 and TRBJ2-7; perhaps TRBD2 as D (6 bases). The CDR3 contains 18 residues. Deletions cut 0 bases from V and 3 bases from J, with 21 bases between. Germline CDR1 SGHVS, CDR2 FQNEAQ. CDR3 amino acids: CASSLAVWTLARYYEQYF. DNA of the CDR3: TGTGCCAGCAGCTTAGCGGTCTGGACACTAGCAAGATACTACGAGCAGTACTTC.

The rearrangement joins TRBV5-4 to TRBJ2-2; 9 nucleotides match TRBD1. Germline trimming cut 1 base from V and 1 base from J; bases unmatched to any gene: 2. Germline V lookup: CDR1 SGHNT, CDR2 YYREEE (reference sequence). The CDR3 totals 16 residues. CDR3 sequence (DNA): TGTGCCAGCAGCTTGTGGACAGGGGTGAACACCGGGGAGCTGTTTTTT. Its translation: CASSLWTGVNTGELFF.

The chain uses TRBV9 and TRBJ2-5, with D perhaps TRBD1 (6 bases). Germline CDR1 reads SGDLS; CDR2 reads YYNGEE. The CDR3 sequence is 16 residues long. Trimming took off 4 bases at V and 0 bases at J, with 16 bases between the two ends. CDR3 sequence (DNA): TGTGCCAGCAGCCCTCGACAGGAAACGTACCAAGAGACCCAGTACTTC. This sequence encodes CASSPRQETYQETQYF.

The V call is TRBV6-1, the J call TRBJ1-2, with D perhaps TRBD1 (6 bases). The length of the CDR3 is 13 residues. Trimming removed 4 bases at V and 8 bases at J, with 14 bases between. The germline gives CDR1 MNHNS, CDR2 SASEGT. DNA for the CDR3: TGTGCCAGCAGTGCCCAGGGGCCCGGGGGCTACACCTTC. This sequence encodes CASSAQGPGGYTF.

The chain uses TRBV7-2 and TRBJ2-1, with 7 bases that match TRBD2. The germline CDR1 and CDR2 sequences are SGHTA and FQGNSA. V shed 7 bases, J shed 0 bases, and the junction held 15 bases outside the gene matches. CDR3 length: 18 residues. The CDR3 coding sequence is TGTGCCAGCAATACACAGCGGGGCAGCTCCGTCTCCTACAATGAGCAGTTCTTC. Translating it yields CASNTQRGSSVSYNEQFF.

The CDR3 reads CASSPRQGTYEQYF. CDR3 DNA sequence: TGTGCCAGCAGTCCCCGACAGGGAACCTACGAGCAGTACTTC. V usage is TRBV6-5 and J usage is TRBJ2-7; TRBD1 matches at 7 bases. The J segment lost 2 bases and the V segment lost 5 bases, leaving 6 bases of the junction unmatched. The CDR3 is 14 residues long. Looked up from germline, CDR1 is MNHEY and CDR2 is SVGAGI.